A single sample is the source of the 20 T cell receptor beta chains below, sequenced in a study of T cells in Graves' hyperthyroidism and ophthalmopathy. Using RNA transcripts as the source, TCR beta CDR3 regions were amplified. RT-PCR in the first round (using the HTBI primer set) targeted the TCR CDR3. TCRdb used MiXCR to reprocess the multiplex PCR reads, holding one entry per CDR3 protein. Among hundreds of thousands of distinct CDR3 sequences listed, about 45% were seen once. Sequenced input: peripheral blood or thyroid tissue (not recorded which). The receptor set was obtained from an adult man with Graves' disease, either hyperthyroidism or ophthalmopathy (not recorded which).

There are many counts of this clonotype. The gene calls are TRBV7-3 and TRBJ1-2; possibly TRBD1 for D (5 bases). Trimming left V 1 base short and J 5 bases short, with 11 bases between. Germline V gene data show CDR1 as SGHTA and CDR2 as FQGTGA. This CDR3 region has 14 residues. CDR3 amino acids: CASSLNAGLYGYTF. The CDR3 bases are TGTGCCAGCAGCTTAAATGCAGGGTTATATGGCTACACCTTC.

The chain carries TRBV2 and TRBJ1-4, with no clear D. The CDR3 sequence is 16 residues long. V lost 6 bases to trimming and J lost 0 bases, with 14 bases between them. Germline-derived CDR1 and CDR2 are SNHLY and FYNNEI. The DNA of the CDR3 is TGTGCCAGCAGCCGAATTGTAATAGCAACTAATGAAAAACTGTTTTTT. It yields the protein CASSRIVIATNEKLFF. The variable domain in full, completed from reference TRBV2 and TRBJ1-4, reads EPEVTQTPSHQVTQMGQEVILRCVPISNHLYFYWYRQILGQKVEFLVSFYNNEISEKSEIFDDQFSVERPDGSNFTLKIRSTKLEDSAMYFCASSRIVIATNEKLFFGSGTQLSVL.

This clonotype appeared a single time. This chain links TRBV12-5 with TRBJ1-1; no clear D gene. V was pared by 5 bases and J by 7 bases, with 11 bases between. CDR1 is LGHNT, CDR2 FRNRAP, per germline. This CDR3 has 12 amino acids. The CDR3 DNA is TGTGCTAGTGGTACAAGGGCCGGTGAAGCTTTCTTT. Its protein is CASGTRAGEAFF.

There are a few counts of this clonotype. The chain combines TRBV12-3 or TRBV12-4 with TRBJ2-5; weak D call: TRBD2 (7 bases). Trimming removed 4 bases at V and 4 bases at J, with 19 bases between. The length of the CDR3 is 16 residues. The CDR3 sequence is CASSYGRGARGETQYF. CDR3 nucleotide sequence: TGTGCCAGCAGTTACGGTCGGGGGGCGCGAGGAGAGACCCAGTACTTC.

In nucleotides, the CDR3 is TGTGCCAGCTCACGATATATTTTGACAGAAAATGGCTACACCTTC. Its translation is CASSRYILTENGYTF. The gene calls are TRBV25-1 and TRBJ1-2, with a weak D call TRBD1 (5 bases). The ends were cut back, 8 bases at V and 6 bases at J, with 22 bases in the middle. The CDR3 totals 15 residues. Germline values: CDR1 MGHDK, CDR2 SYGVNS.

The chain links TRBV10-3 to TRBJ1-2; 8 bases line up with TRBD1. This CDR3 region has 14 residues. The trim removed 3 bases at V and 7 bases at J, leaving 7 bases unmatched. Germline assignment: CDR1 ENHRY and CDR2 SYGVKD. The CDR3 region has the DNA TGTGCCATCAGTGAACCGACAGGGGCTGGTGGCTACACCTTC. Encoded protein: CAISEPTGAGGYTF.

The chain employs TRBV7-9 and TRBJ1-6, with 10 bases that match TRBD1. Germline values: CDR1 SEHNR, CDR2 FQNEAQ (reference sequence). The V and J ends lost 4 bases and 13 bases, in that order; junction bases with no gene match: 7. The CDR3 is made up of 14 amino acids. CDR3 amino acids: CASSYGQGVSPLHF. In DNA form, the CDR3 reads TGTGCCAGCAGCTATGGACAGGGGGTTTCCCCCCTCCACTTT.

The V and J genes are TRBV7-9 and TRBJ1-1; 7 bases agree with TRBD1. V was clipped by 2 bases and J by 8 bases; unmatched bases: 5. The germline V gene has CDR1 SEHNR and CDR2 FQNEAQ (reference sequence). CDR3 length: 13 amino acids. CDR3 DNA sequence: TGTGCCAGCAGCTTAATACCGGGACAGGAAGCTTTCTTT. Its translation: CASSLIPGQEAFF.

Only a few counts were recorded for this clonotype. The rearrangement joins TRBV19 to TRBJ2-6; 7 bases line up with TRBD1. This CDR3 spans 17 amino acids. Unmatched junction bases numbered 9, after V lost 6 bases and J lost 1 base. Germline CDR1 reads LNHDA; CDR2 reads SQIVND (reference sequence). The CDR3 spells CASRQGGPASGANVLTF. The CDR3 coding sequence is TGTGCCAGTAGGCAAGGGGGCCCGGCGTCTGGGGCCAACGTCCTGACTTTC. Variable domain in full (rest from reference TRBV19 and TRBJ2-6): DGGITQSPKYLFRKEGQNVTLSCEQNLNHDAMYWYRQDPGQGLRLIYYSQIVNDFQKGDIAEGYSVSREKKESFPLTVTSAQKNPTAFYLCASRQGGPASGANVLTFGAGSRLTVL.

For this clonotype: This is likely a read error, given that the CDR3 carries no conserved phenylalanine or tryptophan at its end. The limits of the CDR3 on the DNA are not certain, so only TCRdb's listed CDR3 is given. The chain combines TRBV25-1 with TRBJ1-4; the table's D call TRBD1 went unverified against the DNA. The germline V gene has CDR1 MGHDK and CDR2 SYGVNS. With termini counted, the CDR3 has 12 amino acids. CDR3 residues: CASSEYGGGPTY.

This clonotype was seen ten or more times. The chain has TRBV7-2 and TRBJ1-2, with TRBD1 matching 10 bases. Per germline, CDR1 SGHTA and CDR2 FQGNSA. The CDR3 totals 13 residues. The V segment lost 4 bases and the J segment 7 bases; nucleotides outside the gene matches: 3. DNA of the CDR3: TGTGCCAGCAGCTGGGACAGGGGCAGTGGCTACACCTTC. As protein: CASSWDRGSGYTF.

For this clonotype: A read error may explain this, as a much larger clone is one base away. The chain combines TRBV7-9 with TRBJ2-6, with D hard to call. Trimming left V 6 bases short and J 3 bases short, with 6 bases between. Germline V lookup: CDR1 SEHNR, CDR2 FQNEAQ (reference sequence). This CDR3 has 13 amino acids. The CDR3 is CASRDHGANVLTF. The CDR3 DNA follows: TGTGCCAGCAGGGACCATGGGGCCAACGTCCTGACTTTC.

The gene calls are TRBV25-1 and TRBJ2-7; perhaps D is TRBD1 or TRBD2 (5 bases each). The length of the CDR3 is 14 residues. Germline V gene sequence: CDR1 MGHDK, CDR2 SYGVNS. With 4 bases removed from V and 3 bases from J, the gap between germline ends came to 13 bases. The CDR3 sequence: CASSATQGVYEQYF. CDR3 coding DNA: TGTGCCAGCAGTGCTACCCAGGGAGTCTACGAGCAGTACTTC.

This clonotype was seen a few times. This chain links TRBV7-8 with TRBJ2-7; D is possibly TRBD1 (6 bases). This CDR3 region has 13 residues. Looked up from germline, CDR1 is SGHVS and CDR2 is FQNEAQ. V lost 5 bases and J 4 bases, leaving 12 bases between the germline ends. Here the CDR3 DNA reads TGTGCCAGCAGCCGTGCGCAGGGGTACGAGCAGTACTTC. Translating it yields CASSRAQGYEQYF.

The chain couples TRBV20-1 to TRBJ2-2, with D tentatively TRBD1 (6 bases). Germline values: CDR1 DFQATT, CDR2 SNEGSKA (reference sequence). Trimming left V 6 bases short and J 7 bases short, with 15 bases between. The CDR3 length is 13 residues. CDR3: CSALKQGYGELFF. The CDR3 DNA reads TGCAGTGCCCTAAAACAGGGATACGGGGAGCTGTTTTTT.

This clonotype occurred many times. This chain uses TRBV7-9 with TRBJ1-1; D is unclear. In germline, CDR1 is SEHNR, CDR2 FQNEAQ (reference sequence). The CDR3 contains 13 residues. V was pared by 8 bases and J by 0 bases, with 10 bases between. The CDR3 loop is CASVSDMNTEAFF. The DNA of the CDR3 is TGTGCCAGCGTCTCTGATATGAACACTGAAGCTTTCTTT.

This clonotype was counted ten times or more. The chain employs TRBV7-2 and TRBJ1-1; D might be TRBD1 (6 bases). This CDR3 has 13 residues. V was cut by 3 bases and J by 8 bases, with 13 bases left in between. Germline V gives CDR1 SGHTA, CDR2 FQGNSA. As DNA, the CDR3 is TGTGCCAGCAGCTTTCTCAGGACAGCCGAAGCTTTCTTT. Encoded protein: CASSFLRTAEAFF.

V usage is TRBV7-8 and J usage is TRBJ1-5, with no clear D. With 6 bases removed from V and 10 bases from J, the gap between germline ends came to 19 bases. CDR1 SGHVS and CDR2 FQNEAQ come from the germline V gene. This CDR3 spans 14 amino acids. In nucleotides, the CDR3 is TGTGCCAGCAGTTTTGCGGCCGGTTACCGTCCCCAGCATTTT. Protein: CASSFAAGYRPQHF.

The chain has TRBV7-2 and TRBJ1-5; maybe TRBD1 (5 bases). Trimming shortened V by 5 bases and J by 6 bases, and 11 bases separated the two germline ends. CDR1 SGHTA and CDR2 FQGNSA come from the germline V gene. The CDR3 has 13 amino acids. The CDR3 bases are TGTGCCAGCAGCCGATGGGGGTTTCAGCCCCAGCATTTT. Amino acids: CASSRWGFQPQHF.

This clonotype was picked up a small number of times. The chain has TRBV12-3 or TRBV12-4 and TRBJ2-5, with D possibly being TRBD2 (5 bases). Trimming stripped 4 bases from V and 4 bases from J, with 13 bases between. The CDR3 has 14 amino acids. Here the CDR3 DNA reads TGTGCCAGCAGTTACCTCGGTGCGGGAGAGACCCAGTACTTC. It codes for CASSYLGAGETQYF.